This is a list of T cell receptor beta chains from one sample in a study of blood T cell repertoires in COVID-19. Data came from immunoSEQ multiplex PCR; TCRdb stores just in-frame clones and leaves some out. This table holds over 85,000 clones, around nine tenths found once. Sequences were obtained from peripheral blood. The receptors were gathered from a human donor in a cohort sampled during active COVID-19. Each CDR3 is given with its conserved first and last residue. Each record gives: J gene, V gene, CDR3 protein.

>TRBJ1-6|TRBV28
CASSIQGRWSPLHF
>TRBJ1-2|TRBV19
CASSISAGQGLKGYTF
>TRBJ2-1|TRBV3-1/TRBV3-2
CASSITGEQFF
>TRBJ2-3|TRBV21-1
CASSNRGTDTQYF
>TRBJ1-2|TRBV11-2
CASSLDERVVYGYTF
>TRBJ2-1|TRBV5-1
CASSPGTGGGISNEQFF
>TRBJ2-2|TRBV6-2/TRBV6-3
CASSSPGGGTTGELFF
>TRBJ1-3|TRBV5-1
CASSLGQGYGNTIYF
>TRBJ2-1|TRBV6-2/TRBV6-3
CASSYSGTSGTEQFF
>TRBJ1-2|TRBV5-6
CASSDPMDSGIGYTF
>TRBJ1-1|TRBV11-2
CASSAPGVGNTEAFF
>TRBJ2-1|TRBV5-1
CASGGTWDNEQFF
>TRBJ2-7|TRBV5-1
CASSLQGAGGEQYF
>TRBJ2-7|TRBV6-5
CASTPGPRGEEQYF
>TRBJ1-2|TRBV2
CASNVDMGAYGYTF
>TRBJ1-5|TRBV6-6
CASSRTPSNQPQHF
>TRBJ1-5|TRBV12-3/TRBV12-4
CASSYPGEPQHF